What follows are 28 T cell receptor beta chains derived from one specimen sequenced in a study of T cells in localized non-small cell lung cancer. Method: immunoSEQ multiplex PCR; TCRdb's copy keeps in-frame clones and lacks some. Among about 1,600 clones, roughly 15% were seen once, and the ten largest hold around 10%. The starting material was normal lung tissue next to the tumor, obtained before any cancer treatment. The receptors derive from a male donor at least 60 years old with stage III squamous cell lung carcinoma.

This clone has more than one count but fewer than ten. The chain links TRBV28 to TRBJ1-5; D possibly corresponds to TRBD1 (5 bases). Germline CDR1 is MDHEN and CDR2 is SYDVKM. The length of the CDR3 is 12 residues. V lost 9 bases and J 6 bases, leaving 12 bases between the germline ends. This CDR3 is CASFREGQPQHF. The CDR3 DNA is TGTGCCAGTTTCAGGGAGGGTCAGCCCCAGCATTTT.

The chain links TRBV12-5 to TRBJ1-3; D is undetermined. Germline CDR1 is LGHNT and CDR2 is FRNRAP. The germline V and J ends were trimmed by 0 bases and 0 bases, with 9 bases remaining between them. The CDR3 sequence is 16 residues long. Written as DNA, the CDR3 is TGTGCTAGTGGTTTGGTACTGAAGAGCTCTGGAAACACCATATATTTT. Protein product: CASGLVLKSSGNTIYF.

V and J are TRBV5-1 and TRBJ2-2, with 8 bases matching TRBD1. CDR1 is SGHRS and CDR2 is YFSETQ in the germline V gene. This CDR3 is built from 14 residues. V was clipped by 5 bases and J by 7 bases; unmatched bases: 7. CDR3 in DNA: TGCGCCAGCAGTCAACAGGGGGATGGCGGGGAGCTGTTTTTT. Its protein product is CASSQQGDGGELFF.

The chain joins TRBV19 to TRBJ2-2, with D uncertain. The CDR3 consists of 15 residues. The V and J ends lost 6 bases and 5 bases respectively, with 16 bases between them. Germline assignment: CDR1 LNHDA and CDR2 SQIVND (reference sequence). The CDR3 region has the DNA TGTGCCAGTAGGGCCACCAAAAGTGGGACCGGGGAGCTGTTTTTT. This codes for CASRATKSGTGELFF. The full variable domain, with the rest looked up from reference TRBV19 and TRBJ2-2, is DGGITQSPKYLFRKEGQNVTLSCEQNLNHDAMYWYRQDPGQGLRLIYYSQIVNDFQKGDIAEGYSVSREKKESFPLTVTSAQKNPTAFYLCASRATKSGTGELFFGEGSRLTVL.

In this sample, this clone turned up a few times. This chain joins TRBV6-8 and TRBJ1-5; the D gene is possibly TRBD1 (5 bases). The CDR3 has 17 amino acids. V shed 4 bases and J shed 0 bases, with 16 bases lying between them. Germline assignment: CDR1 MNHGY and CDR2 SAAAGT. CDR3 amino acids: CASSSLTAPYSNQPQHF. The CDR3 coding sequence is TGTGCCAGCAGTTCTTTGACAGCACCCTATAGCAATCAGCCCCAGCATTTT.

This clone was recorded a few times. J is TRBJ2-3 and V is TRBV2; the match to TRBD2 covers 11 bases. Germline-derived CDR1 and CDR2 are SNHLY and FYNNEI. The junction had 12 bases not matched to a gene; V was cut back by 1 base and J by 6 bases. CDR3 size: 18 residues. The CDR3 bases are TGTGCCAGCAGTGAAGTGGGTTCTAGCGGGGGGCCGTGGGATACGCAGTATTTT. This encodes CASSEVGSSGGPWDTQYF. The variable domain in full, completed from reference TRBV2 and TRBJ2-3, reads EPEVTQTPSHQVTQMGQEVILRCVPISNHLYFYWYRQILGQKVEFLVSFYNNEISEKSEIFDDQFSVERPDGSNFTLKIRSTKLEDSAMYFCASSEVGSSGGPWDTQYFGPGTRLTVL.

The V call is TRBV11-3, the J call TRBJ2-5; D remains ambiguous. Trimming left V 0 bases short and J 3 bases short, with 8 bases between. CDR1 and CDR2 from the germline V gene are SGHNT and YENEEA. The CDR3 has 14 residues. CDR3: CASSLDWGKETQYF. The CDR3 DNA reads TGTGCCAGCAGCTTAGATTGGGGTAAAGAGACCCAGTACTTC.

This clone was found a few times. The chain carries TRBV19 and TRBJ1-1, with a tentative D call TRBD1 (5 bases). V dropped 6 bases and J dropped 1 base, with 18 bases sitting between them. The CDR3 extends over 16 amino acids. Germline V gene lookup returns CDR1 LNHDA and CDR2 SQIVND (reference sequence). The CDR3 region has the DNA TGTGCCAGTAGAGAGAACAGGAGGGAAAAGAACACTGAAGCTTTCTTT. Protein sequence: CASRENRREKNTEAFF.

The rearrangement joins TRBV6-8 to TRBJ1-2; no definite D call. Germline CDR1 reads MNHGY; CDR2 reads SAAAGT. The length of the CDR3 is 17 residues. V gave up 5 bases and J gave up 4 bases, with 23 bases separating them. CDR3 bases: TGTGCCAGCAGTCCAAGCCTAAGCTCTAGAAAGACCTATGGCTACACCTTC. Residues: CASSPSLSSRKTYGYTF.

The chain recombines TRBV11-3 with TRBJ2-6, with D unresolved. There are 15 residues in the CDR3. Germline assignment: CDR1 SGHNT and CDR2 YENEEA. The V and J ends lost 2 bases and 0 bases respectively, with 5 bases between them. The DNA of the CDR3 is TGTGCCAGCAGCTTATCACTCTCTGGGGCCAACGTCCTGACTTTC. Translated, it gives CASSLSLSGANVLTF.

This clone appeared a few times. The chain has TRBV11-3 and TRBJ1-4; 10 nucleotides match TRBD1. The CDR3 runs 17 residues. CDR1 is SGHNT, CDR2 YENEEA, per germline. Trimming at V came to 0 bases and at J to 4 bases, leaving 5 bases not matched to a gene. CDR3 residues: CASSLEGQGYGNEKLFF. The CDR3 DNA reads TGTGCCAGCAGCTTAGAGGGACAGGGGTACGGTAATGAAAAACTGTTTTTT.

CDR3 nucleotides: TGTGCCAGTAGTATCTCAGTCTATGGCTACACCTTC. It specifies CASSISVYGYTF. V usage is TRBV19 and J usage is TRBJ1-2; no clear D gene. Trimming took 3 bases from V and 4 from J, leaving 6 bases between them. CDR3 length: 12 amino acids. Germline assignment: CDR1 LNHDA and CDR2 SQIVND (reference sequence).

This clone was seen only a few times. V usage is TRBV10-3 and J usage is TRBJ2-1, with D unclear. The CDR3 is 13 amino acids. V lost 2 bases to trimming and J lost 7 bases, with 9 bases between them. Germline V lookup: CDR1 ENHRY, CDR2 SYGVKD. The CDR3 spells CAISELTKNEQFF. The CDR3, as DNA: TGTGCCATCAGTGAGCTGACCAAAAATGAGCAGTTCTTC.

This clone has only one observation. The V gene is TRBV16, the J gene TRBJ1-3, with 7 bases matching TRBD1. J lost 4 bases, V lost 1 base, and 1 base had no gene match. CDR3 length equals 14 residues. Per germline, CDR1 KGHSY and CDR2 FQNENV. In DNA, the CDR3 is TGTGCCAGCAGCCAATGGGGACAGGGAAACACCATATATTTT. It encodes CASSQWGQGNTIYF.

This clone occurred a few times. The CDR3 loop is CASSFGGGRGNTEAFF. The DNA for the CDR3 is TGTGCCAGCAGTTTTGGAGGGGGAAGGGGGAACACTGAAGCTTTCTTT. V is TRBV28 and J is TRBJ1-1, with D tentatively TRBD1 (6 bases). Germline CDR1 is MDHEN and CDR2 is SYDVKM. Trimming pared 3 bases from V and 1 base from J, leaving 15 bases between. The CDR3 covers 16 residues.

This chain joins TRBV5-1 and TRBJ2-2; D may be TRBD1 or TRBD2 (5 bases each). Germline V gene lookup returns CDR1 SGHRS and CDR2 YFSETQ. Trimming removed 9 bases from V and 4 bases from J, with 16 bases in between. This CDR3 has 14 amino acids. The DNA for the CDR3 is TGCGCCACCCAGGGAGACGCCGGCACCGGGGAGCTGTTTTTT. Translating gives CATQGDAGTGELFF.

This clone counts as large. V and J are TRBV4-1 and TRBJ1-2; D remains unclear. The germline V gene has CDR1 MGHRA and CDR2 YSYEKL. V lost 3 bases and J lost 7, with 21 bases in between. The CDR3 is 16 amino acids. Here the CDR3 DNA reads TGCGCCAGCAGCCACGAAGCGCGAGTTCCCGGGAGTGGCTACACCTTC. This codes for CASSHEARVPGSGYTF.

This clone came up a few times. V and J are TRBV28 and TRBJ1-1, with D unresolved. V lost 8 bases and J 5 bases, leaving 12 bases between the germline ends. Germline CDR1 is MDHEN and CDR2 is SYDVKM. CDR3 length equals 12 residues. The CDR3 bases are TGTGCCAGCGGACTACTGGGGACTGAAGCTTTCTTT. Residues: CASGLLGTEAFF.

This clone came up a few times. The chain employs TRBV5-1 and TRBJ2-1; TRBD1 is a possible D gene (5 bases). Trimming pared 0 bases from V and 2 bases from J, leaving 9 bases between. CDR3 size: 15 residues. Germline CDR1 reads SGHRS; CDR2 reads YFSETQ. CDR3 region: CASSLVGEPYNEQFF. The CDR3 DNA reads as TGCGCCAGCAGCTTGGTAGGGGAACCCTACAATGAGCAGTTCTTC. Complete variable domain (other parts from reference TRBV5-1 and TRBJ2-1): KAGVTQTPRYLIKTRGQQVTLSCSPISGHRSVSWYQQTPGQGLQFLFEYFSETQRNKGNFPGRFSGRQFSNSRSEMNVSTLELGDSALYLCASSLVGEPYNEQFFGPGTRLTVL.

The chain has TRBV14 and TRBJ1-2, with D tentatively TRBD1 (6 bases). Germline V gene sequence: CDR1 SGHDN, CDR2 FVKESK. The CDR3 is made up of 15 amino acids. Trimming cost V 3 bases and J 8 bases, with 19 bases left between them. CDR3 DNA: TGTGCCAGCAGCCAGGGGGCTCTTGTAGTAAAAGGCTACACCTTC. Translation: CASSQGALVVKGYTF.

The table lists this clone with a few counts. The J gene is TRBJ2-1, the V gene TRBV11-3, with a possible D match to TRBD2 (5 bases). Germline values: CDR1 SGHNT, CDR2 YENEEA. The CDR3 covers 15 residues. Trimming left V 7 bases short and J 2 bases short, with 15 bases between. The CDR3 loop is CASTQGSLTYNEQFF. CDR3 sequence (DNA): TGTGCCAGCACCCAAGGGAGTCTAACCTACAATGAGCAGTTCTTC.

This clone qualifies as large. The CDR3 DNA sequence: TGTGCCAGCAGTTACACCAGCGCTCAGCCCCAGCATTTT. It codes for CASSYTSAQPQHF. The chain recombines TRBV6-8 with TRBJ1-5; D is uncertain. Germline CDR1 and CDR2: MNHGY and SAAAGT. The V and J ends lost 2 bases and 6 bases respectively, with 8 bases between them. This CDR3 contains 13 residues.

The chain has TRBV5-1 and TRBJ2-5, with D unclear. CDR3 length: 17 residues. Per the germline V gene, CDR1 is SGHRS and CDR2 is YFSETQ. The germline V and J ends were trimmed by 4 bases and 5 bases, with 24 bases remaining between them. The CDR3: CASSPTGEESMRETQYF. In DNA form, the CDR3 reads TGCGCCAGCAGCCCCACTGGCGAGGAAAGTATGCGCGAGACCCAGTACTTC.

CDR3 nucleotides: TGTGCCAGCAGCTCCCCTAAGGTTGTGGCCTCAACTAATGAAAAACTGTTTTTT. It is translated as CASSSPKVVASTNEKLFF. The J gene is TRBJ1-4, the V gene TRBV11-3, with D uncertain. With 4 bases removed from V and 0 bases from J, the gap between germline ends came to 18 bases. The CDR3 has 18 amino acids. Germline CDR1 and CDR2: SGHNT and YENEEA. The full variable domain, completed using reference TRBV11-3 and TRBJ1-4, is EAGVVQSPRYKIIEKKQPVAFWCNPISGHNTLYWYLQNLGQGPELLIRYENEEAVDDSQLPKDRFSAERLKGVDSTLKIQPAELGDSAVYLCASSSPKVVASTNEKLFFGSGTQLSVL.

The chain has TRBV12-5 and TRBJ1-1; 9 bases align to TRBD1. V dropped 0 bases and J dropped 4; count of bases not matched to a gene: 15. CDR3 length equals 19 residues. CDR1 is LGHNT, CDR2 FRNRAP, per germline. CDR3 loop: CASGLVQGARTSGLTEAFF. CDR3 in DNA: TGTGCTAGTGGTTTGGTACAGGGGGCTCGGACATCCGGTCTCACTGAAGCTTTCTTT.

By sample fraction, this clone is medium-sized. Additional DNA sequences in this sample encode the identical CDR3. The rearrangement links TRBV11-3 to TRBJ2-7; maybe TRBD2 (7 bases). Looked up from germline, CDR1 is SGHNT and CDR2 is YENEEA. The length of the CDR3 is 15 residues. Trimming removed 1 base from V and 4 bases from J, with 14 bases in between. The CDR3 DNA is TGTGCCAGCAGCTTAGTGTCGGGGGGCCATTACGAGCAGTACTTC. Its translation is CASSLVSGGHYEQYF.

This clone came up a few times. The chain is built from TRBV9 and TRBJ2-3; 10 bases match TRBD2. Germline trimming cut 4 bases from V and 0 bases from J; bases unmatched to any gene: 5. CDR3 length equals 16 residues. CDR1 SGDLS and CDR2 YYNGEE come from the germline V gene. CDR3 sequence: CASSYLAGVSTDTQYF. CDR3 nucleotides: TGTGCCAGCAGCTACCTAGCGGGGGTTAGCACAGATACGCAGTATTTT.

In nucleotides, the CDR3 is TGTGCCAGCAGGCGACAGGGTTCTGGCTATGGCTACACCTTC. This codes for CASRRQGSGYGYTF. The gene calls are TRBV28 and TRBJ1-2; 7 nucleotides agree with TRBD1. The CDR3 has 14 amino acids. The V and J ends lost 6 bases and 4 bases, in that order; junction bases with no gene match: 8. Germline loops: CDR1 MDHEN, CDR2 SYDVKM.